A single sample gave rise to the 13 T cell receptor beta chains below, sequenced in a study of cytomegalovirus exposure and HLA in healthy donors. Method: immunoSEQ multiplex PCR; TCRdb's copy keeps in-frame clones and lacks some. This table holds some 200,000 clones, approximately 89% found once. The sequencing sample was made of PBMCs. The receptors shown here come from a man aged 25-45 years in good health and CMV-seropositive.

V gene TRBV11-2 combines with J gene TRBJ1-1; maybe TRBD1 (5 bases). This CDR3 has 15 amino acids. The germline V gene has CDR1 SGHAT and CDR2 FQNNGV. The V end lost 5 bases, the J end lost 1 base, and 14 bases lay between the germline ends. CDR3 region: CASSGGEHWNTEAFF. As DNA, the CDR3 is TGTGCCAGCAGCGGGGGAGAACACTGGAACACTGAAGCTTTCTTT.

The chain employs TRBV11-1 and TRBJ2-1; D is perhaps TRBD1 (6 bases). V was clipped by 4 bases and J by 0 bases, with 16 bases between them. The CDR3 has 17 residues. CDR1 is SGHAT, CDR2 FQDESV, per germline (reference sequence). The CDR3 sequence is CASSSLNWTASYNEQFF. The CDR3 DNA sequence: TGTGCCAGCAGCTCCTTAAACTGGACAGCCTCCTACAATGAGCAGTTCTTC.

The chain uses TRBV7-6 and TRBJ2-5; D tentatively fits TRBD1 or TRBD2 (5 bases each). The length of the CDR3 is 18 residues. Germline CDR1 and CDR2: SGHVS and FNYEAQ. Trimming stripped 5 bases from V and 2 bases from J, with 24 bases between. CDR3 sequence reads: CASSPPRSAGAQQETQYF. The CDR3, as DNA: TGTGCCAGCAGCCCTCCGAGATCGGCCGGGGCACAACAAGAGACCCAGTACTTC. The entire variable domain, with the rest obtained from reference TRBV7-6 and TRBJ2-5, is as follows: GAGVSQSPRYKVTKRGQDVALRCDPISGHVSLYWYRQALGQGPEFLTYFNYEAQQDKSGLPNDRFSAERPEGSISTLTIQRTEQRDSAMYRCASSPPRSAGAQQETQYFGPGTRLLVL.

This chain links TRBV7-2 with TRBJ1-5; 7 nucleotides align to TRBD1. Per germline, CDR1 SGHTA and CDR2 FQGNSA. The CDR3 contains 14 residues. Trimming cost V 5 bases and J 1 base; bases outside gene matches: 2. CDR3 sequence: CASSLQGSNQPQHF. CDR3 DNA sequence: TGTGCCAGCAGCCTACAGGGGAGCAATCAGCCCCAGCATTTT.

The rearrangement joins TRBV30 to TRBJ1-3; D gene ambiguous. This CDR3 is built from 14 residues. Germline V gene sequence: CDR1 GTSNPN, CDR2 SVGIG (reference sequence). Trimming took 6 bases from V and 0 from J, leaving 12 bases between them. The chain's CDR3 is CACFVLGSGNTIYF. CDR3 nucleotides: TGTGCCTGTTTTGTTCTCGGCTCTGGAAACACCATATATTTT.

V gene TRBV6-1 combines with J gene TRBJ2-4, with D possibly called TRBD1 or TRBD2 (5 bases each). The CDR3 spans 15 residues. CDR1 MNHNS and CDR2 SASEGT come from the germline V gene. V lost 7 bases to trimming and J lost 0 bases, with 13 bases between them. CDR3 protein: CASTLGTLAKNIQYF. The CDR3 DNA is TGTGCCAGCACGTTGGGGACCTTAGCCAAAAACATTCAGTACTTC.

Only one count was recorded for this clone. This chain connects TRBV6-6 to TRBJ2-7, with TRBD1 matching over 7 bases. The CDR3 has 15 amino acids. Per the germline V gene, CDR1 is MNHNY and CDR2 is SVGAGI (reference sequence). Trimming took 2 bases from V and 1 from J; bases not matched to a gene: 5. The CDR3 bases are TGTGCCAGCAGTTACGACAGGGTATCGTCCTACGAGCAGTACTTC. It yields the protein CASSYDRVSSYEQYF.

The V call is TRBV6-1, the J call TRBJ2-5; D perhaps matches TRBD1 (6 bases). CDR3 length: 16 amino acids. V lost 0 bases and J lost 3, with 14 bases in between. CDR1 and CDR2 (germline): MNHNS, SASEGT. CDR3 residues: CASSEASRGRKETQYF. The CDR3 DNA is TGTGCCAGCAGTGAAGCGTCGAGGGGGAGAAAAGAGACCCAGTACTTC.

CDR3 sequence (DNA): TGTGCCAGCAGCTTAGGAGGGAGGGCCGTAGAGACCCAGTACTTC. Translated: CASSLGGRAVETQYF. The chain recombines TRBV7-3 with TRBJ2-5; 7 nucleotides match TRBD2. CDR1 is SGHTA, CDR2 FQGTGA, per germline. The length of the CDR3 is 15 residues. The J segment lost 4 bases and the V segment lost 2 bases, leaving 7 bases of the junction unmatched.

This clone was observed a single time. This chain connects TRBV15 to TRBJ2-3; D call uncertain. Germline CDR1 LNHNV, CDR2 YYDKDF (reference sequence). V was shortened by 5 bases and J by 1 base, with 19 bases between the two germline ends. CDR3 size: 17 residues. The CDR3 loop is CATSQNRLLIGTDTQYF. Here the CDR3 DNA reads TGTGCCACCAGCCAAAATCGACTCCTTATTGGCACAGATACGCAGTATTTT.

The chain combines TRBV7-6 with TRBJ2-7; TRBD2 matches at 7 bases. V lost 4 bases to trimming and J lost 4 bases; unmatched junction nucleotides: 4. In germline, CDR1 is SGHVS, CDR2 FNYEAQ. The length of the CDR3 is 13 residues. The CDR3 reads CASSSGLKYEQYF. The DNA of the CDR3 is TGTGCCAGCAGCTCGGGACTAAAATACGAGCAGTACTTC.

This clone has only a few counts. The J gene is TRBJ2-7, the V gene TRBV6-5; TRBD1 agrees at 8 bases. The junction had 8 bases not matched to a gene; V was cut back by 6 bases and J by 4 bases. This CDR3 is 14 amino acids long. Germline loops: CDR1 MNHEY, CDR2 SVGAGI. The chain's CDR3 is CASSPGTGRYEQYF. For the CDR3, the DNA is TGTGCCAGCAGCCCCGGGACAGGCCGGTACGAGCAGTACTTC.

This rearrangement joins TRBV27 to TRBJ1-1; 8 bases fit TRBD1. V trimming: 5 bases; J trimming: 2 bases; junction bases outside the gene matches: 13. The CDR3 loop spans 17 amino acids. CDR1 MNHEY and CDR2 SMNVEV come from the germline V gene (reference sequence). Written as DNA, the CDR3 is TGTGCCAGCAGTCTCTACCACTCCGGGACAGGCAACACTGAAGCTTTCTTT. It is translated as CASSLYHSGTGNTEAFF.